This T cell receptor (beta chain) was recovered during a study of cytomegalovirus exposure and HLA in healthy donors (dated by TCRdb to 2016 to 2017). Regarding the research as a whole: In an earlier analysis of 587 of the donors, under 300 Gb of sequence data and some 100 million unique TCR beta sequences from approximately 180 million T cells were reported. Of the roughly 400 genotyped donors, over 65% fell in the genetic ancestry cluster associated with self-reported Caucasian donors. Both class I and class II loci were covered by HLA typing, at four-digit resolution. All discovery cohort repertoires had been generated using a single sequencing platform. In an earlier analysis of 500 to 650 of the donors, high-throughput TCR beta sequencing was used to judge whether each TCR beta V gene segment behaved as functional or pseudogenic. Donor age, sex, ethnicity and CMV serostatus were compiled alongside the repertoire data. On average, 235,054 unique TCR beta nucleotide sequences were sequenced per donor among several hundred genotyped donors of the cohort, with 15% to 20% of those sequences being non-productive. A later genetic analysis used genome-wide SNP genotypes for about 65% of the 666 donors, treating that subset as a discovery cohort. Rather than using new phenotypic data, the later analysis identified candidate immune exposures from TCR beta sequences and from how often those sequences occurred across donors. An early release covering about 600 HLA-typed donors comprised 250 to 350 gigabases of sequencing data and 65 million to 100 million unique TCR sequences. A handful of DR-DQ haplotypes were handled as single units for association and clustering because linkage in the cohort was strong. The number of typed donors differed by locus: about 620-640 for A, B, C, DRB1 and DQB1; some 540 for DQA1; roughly 600 for DPA1; and about 470 for DPB1. To study patterns of TCR occurrence, a later analysis re-analyzed previously published TCR beta repertoires from under 750 donors and added high-resolution HLA genotyping. The aim of the study was to test whether cataloging public T cell receptors could identify signatures of past pathogen exposure. A separate validation cohort of roughly 120 different subjects was used in addition to the 666-subject first cohort. The T cell repertoires of 666 subjects were profiled by immunosequencing and related to cytomegalovirus serostatus. To predict cytomegalovirus infection status, the study brought together high-throughput TCR immunosequencing, statistical association of individual TCRs with disease status, and machine learning.

As regards this clone: Which antigen it targets is not known. Base qualities are missing; no much larger clone stands one base away.

Study-wide findings and limitations: Across donors, most TCR sequences were observed very rarely, whereas some public TCRs were present in many individuals. Linkage disequilibrium might explain the correlated functional status among segregating V segments, but an unknown experimental factor could not be ruled out. According to the authors, the approach could potentially be generalized to other disease states and immunological phenotypes. The sequencing pipeline was judged likely to have produced a cluster of highly shared sequence variants as a technical artifact. For the cohort, immune exposure information was limited to CMV serostatus. When HLA alleles, especially DR and DQ, strongly co-occurred, TCR associations were difficult to assign to individual alleles. In both the original and validation cohorts, the classifier was reported to diagnose cytomegalovirus status with high specificity and sensitivity. Because the 87-base-pair reads could not distinguish some IMGT-functional V segments, including TRBV6-2 and TRBV6-3, those segments were excluded. A later analysis reported that several top co-occurrence clusters appeared linked to parvovirus B19, influenza, CMV and Epstein-Barr virus. In the study, around 160 TCR beta chains were listed as associated with cytomegalovirus. A later analysis found that HLA-associated TCR beta chains were more clonally expanded and had lower generation probabilities than equally common non-associated chains. In a later analysis, the rate of TCR association differed among HLA loci, with DRB1 alleles having the most associated TCRs and HLA-C alleles having the fewest. Because counts were too low, roughly 16 rarely observed V segments, including chromosome 9 orphons, were excluded from the earlier analysis of some 540 of the donors. According to a later genetic analysis, donors in an Asian-associated ancestry cluster had fewer N-insertions in productive TCRs than the approximately 630-donor mean. In vitro tests confirmed that a few of the cytomegalovirus-associated TCR beta chains recognize cytomegalovirus antigens. A further reported finding was that TCR beta sequences accurately predicted the HLA-A and HLA-B alleles for most subjects in the first cohort. According to a later analysis, most CMV-associated TCR beta chains appeared to be HLA-restricted, and the HLA associations seemed to be driven largely by CMV exposure. Only TCR beta chains were sequenced in this cohort, and the absence of alpha or paired-chain data limited detectable features. A later genetic analysis associated a missense DCLRE1C variant with V-gene and J-gene trimming of TCR beta chains, and an independent cohort replicated the association. HLA typing was unavailable for some donors at each locus, so association tests used only the typed subset. Sequencing depth was assumed to be roughly uniform across donors in the presence/absence analyses, though that assumption may not hold. Specific HLA alleles were associated with 15,000 to 20,000 TCR beta sequences at a false discovery rate of 0.05 in a later analysis. In an earlier analysis of roughly 500 of the donors, most TCR beta V segments appeared in productive rearrangements about 87% or about 30% of the time, broadly matching IMGT annotations.

The cohort was made up of under 800 healthy bone marrow donors. Cohort members were all nominally healthy when sampled, although unrecorded immune exposures were likely present. The donor was CMV seronegative and belonged to the group of over 300 seronegative cohort members. Every donor gave a peripheral blood sample, and the peripheral blood mononuclear cells from that sample were used for TCR beta sequencing. The Qiagen DNeasy Blood Extraction Kit was used to extract genomic DNA from the blood cell samples. The library was produced with the immunoSEQ multiplex PCR assay. For the multiplex PCR, a mixture combining 60 forward primers for TCR Vbeta segments and 13 reverse primers for TCR Jbeta segments was used. Amplification of the CDR3 region of rearranged TCR beta genes was performed with a multiplex PCR assay on genomic DNA. The Illumina HiSeq System was used to sequence the amplified TCR beta libraries as 87-base-pair reads. The published analysis was carried out like this. A later analysis tallied 75 million to 95 million unique TCR beta chains across the 666 repertoires, and some 10 million of those chains were shared by two or more donors. A nearest-neighbor algorithm error-corrected the raw reads and collapsed the reads into unique sequences, merging closely related sequences to remove PCR and sequencing errors. V, D and J gene segments were assigned by aligning CDR3 sequences to IMGT reference sequences. For a sequence to be retained, a match of at least six nucleotides to both a V gene segment and a J gene segment was required. A rearrangement was called productive if the CDR3 had no stop codons and remained in frame with V and J, and every other rearrangement was called non-productive. Following IMGT convention, CDR3 was defined as the stretch from the second conserved V-encoded cysteine to the conserved J-encoded phenylalanine. Sequences without an unambiguous match to a single V gene segment were excluded from the earlier analysis of a few hundred of the donors. In an earlier analysis of 500 to 750 of the donors, V segments were called functional above 56.7% productive rearrangements and were called segregating when the between-donor standard deviation exceeded 5%. A statistical classification framework was built for diagnosing cytomegalovirus status from the catalog of TCR beta chain sequences. A later analysis assigned V and J genes by comparing TCR nucleotide sequences with IMGT/GENE-DB human TR gene sequences. A later analysis assigned CDR3 sequences and most-parsimonious VDJ recombination scenarios with the TCRdist pipeline. In a later analysis, each TCR beta chain was defined by its CDR3 amino acid sequence together with its V-gene family, and reads without a unique V-gene family were excluded. To address suspected cross-contamination and a sequencing artifact, a later analysis removed 550 to 750 highly shared, low-generation-probability nucleotide sequences. In a later analysis, a clonal expansion index was calculated for each public chain from normalized within-repertoire ranks of inferred template counts. In a later analysis, generation probabilities were computed with a VDJ recombination model fitted to out-of-frame rearrangements, and the resulting probabilities were checked against IGoR. Hypergeometric tests were used in a later analysis to score TCR-TCR, TCR-HLA and TCR-CMV co-occurrence, with a repertoire-size bias correction applied to the TCR pairs. To estimate false discovery rates, a later analysis permuted the HLA or CMV assignments 20 times. In a later analysis, co-occurring TCRs were grouped with DBSCAN, and TCRdist sequence similarity was added when clustering was performed within HLA-allele-positive subsets. For co-occurrence clustering, repertoires with fewer than 30,000 or more than 120,000 public chains were excluded, along with four or five repertoires with anomalous nucleotide sharing. Entries here come from immuneACCESS through TCRdb and include only in-frame sequences with V and J called. Some clones fail to appear in such tables; in the studies checked, an unresolved V gene covers under half of the shortfall, and the cause of the remainder is unknown. That table furnishes V, J and clone size, whereas the DNA furnished D and trimming. This sample comprises 150,000 to 200,000 clones, approximately 79% of them detected only once. The biggest ten clones account for about 2.2% of the sample.

The germline V gene sets CDR1 to SGHRS and CDR2 to YFSETQ. V is trimmed back by 4 bases and J by 5 bases, and the junction contains 5 bases that no gene match accounts for. Taken from cysteine to phenylalanine, the CDR3 has 13 residues. Just the 39-base CDR3 DNA is kept, in frame starting at base 1. The V and J segments used are TRBV5-1 and TRBJ2-5, and 7 junction bases match TRBD1. This TCR came from a male donor in good health and CMV-seronegative. The sequenced sample was PBMCs. The base sequence is TGCGCCAGCAGCATGGGACAGTGGGAGACCCAGTACTTC. It specifies CASSMGQWETQYF.